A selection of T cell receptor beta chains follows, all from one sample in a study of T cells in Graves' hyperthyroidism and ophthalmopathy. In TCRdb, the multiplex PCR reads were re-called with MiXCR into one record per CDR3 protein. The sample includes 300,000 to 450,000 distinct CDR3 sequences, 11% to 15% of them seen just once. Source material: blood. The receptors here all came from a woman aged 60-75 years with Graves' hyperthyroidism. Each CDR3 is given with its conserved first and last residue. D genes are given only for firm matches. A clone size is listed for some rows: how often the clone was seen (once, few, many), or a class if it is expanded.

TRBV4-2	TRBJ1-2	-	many	TGTGCCAGCAGCCAATCCAGGGATTTCGGAGGCTACACCTTC	CASSQSRDFGGYTF
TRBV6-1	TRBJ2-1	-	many	TGTGCCAGCAGTGAAAGGGTAACCCTTCCCCTCAAGCAGTTCTTC	CASSERVTLPLKQFF
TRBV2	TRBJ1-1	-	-	TGTGCCAGCAGTGACTCCGTAGGGTTTGAGGCTGAAGCTTTCTTT	CASSDSVGFEAEAFF
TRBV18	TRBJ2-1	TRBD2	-	TGTGCCAGCTCACGCGCGACCGGGACTAGCGGGCTCGAGCAGTTCTTC	CASSRATGTSGLEQFF
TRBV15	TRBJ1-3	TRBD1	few	TGTGCCACCAGCAGAGGGGCCGGGACAGGGGAGGACACCATATATTTT	CATSRGAGTGEDTIYF
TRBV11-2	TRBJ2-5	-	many	TGTGCCAGCAGCGTCCTCAGGGCGTCCCAGTACTTC	CASSVLRASQYF
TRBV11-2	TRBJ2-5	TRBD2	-	TGTGCCAGCATCCCCCGGGCTACTAGCGGGAGTTTTGAGACCCAGTACTTC	CASIPRATSGSFETQYF
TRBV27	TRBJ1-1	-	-	TGTGCCAGCAGCCCGCGGGTCTGGGCCCCAACGAACACTGAAGCTTTCTTT	CASSPRVWAPTNTEAFF
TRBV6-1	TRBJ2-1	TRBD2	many	TGTGCCAGCAGTGCATGGACTAGCGGAACCTACAATGAGCAGTTCTTC	CASSAWTSGTYNEQFF
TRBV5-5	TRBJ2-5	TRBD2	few	TGTGCCAGCGATATCGGGGGGGAAGAGACCCAGTACTTC	CASDIGGEETQYF
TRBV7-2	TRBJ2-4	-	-	TGTGCCAGCAGCACGGGGCGGCAAAACATTCAGTACTTC	CASSTGRQNIQYF
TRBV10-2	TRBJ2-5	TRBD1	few	TGCGCCAGCTCCGGAGGACAGGGCCCCCAAGAGACCCAGTACTTC	CASSGGQGPQETQYF
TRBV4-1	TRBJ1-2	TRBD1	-	TGCGCCAGCAGCCAGCAGACAGGGTCCGGTGGCTACACCTTC	CASSQQTGSGGYTF
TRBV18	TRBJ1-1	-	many	TGTGCCAGCTCGCCTACCTCGGGGGGGACTGAAGCTTTCTTT	CASSPTSGGTEAFF
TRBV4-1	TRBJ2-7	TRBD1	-	TGCGCCAGCAGCCTTAGACAGGGGTCCTCCTACGAGCAGTACTTC	CASSLRQGSSYEQYF
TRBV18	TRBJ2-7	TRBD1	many	TGTGCCAGCTCGCAGGGGACAGGGGGCGGCTACGAGCAGTACTTC	CASSQGTGGGYEQYF
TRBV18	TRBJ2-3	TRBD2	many	TGTGCCAGCTCACCAAGCGCGGGAGGAGGAGATACGCAGTATTTT	CASSPSAGGGDTQYF
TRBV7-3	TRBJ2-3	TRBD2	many	TGTGCCAGCAGCCCGGGACTAGTCACAGATACGCAGTATTTT	CASSPGLVTDTQYF
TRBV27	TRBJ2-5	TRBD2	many	TGTGCCAGCAGGGGGACTAGCGATAGTCAAGAGACCCAGTACTTC	CASRGTSDSQETQYF
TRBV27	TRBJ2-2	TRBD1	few	TGTGCCAGCAGTAAGGACAGGGACCCAGTCCCTAACACCGGGGAGCTGTTTTTT	CASSKDRDPVPNTGELFF
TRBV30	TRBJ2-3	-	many	TGTGCCTGGGAGACAGGAGGCTCCTATACGCAGTATTTT	CAWETGGSYTQYF
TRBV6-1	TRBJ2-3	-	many	TGTGCCAGCAGTTATCTTGGGCTAGCATCCCGCACAGATACGCAGTATTTT	CASSYLGLASRTDTQYF
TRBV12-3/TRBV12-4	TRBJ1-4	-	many	TGTGCCAGCAGTCGACGGTCGGCAGGAGAAAAACTGTTTTTT	CASSRRSAGEKLFF
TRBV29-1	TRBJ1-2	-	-	TGCAGCGTTGATGTCGTAGACTTCTATGGCTACACCTTC	CSVDVVDFYGYTF
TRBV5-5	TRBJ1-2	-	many	TGTGCCAGCAGCCCCCGGGGAGACCCTGGCTACACCTTC	CASSPRGDPGYTF
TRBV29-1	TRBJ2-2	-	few	TGCAGCGCCCAGGAGGGGGCTTCCACCGGGGAGCTGTTTTTT	CSAQEGASTGELFF
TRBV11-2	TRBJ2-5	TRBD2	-	TGTGCCAGCAGCCTCGTAGCGGGAGATAACCAAGAGACCCAGTACTTC	CASSLVAGDNQETQYF
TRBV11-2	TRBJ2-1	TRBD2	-	TGTGCCAGCAGCCTCGGGAGGAAACTAGCGGGAAGAAATGAGCAGTTCTTC	CASSLGRKLAGRNEQFF
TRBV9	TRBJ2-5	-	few	TGTGCCAGCAGCGTAGGACAGCACCAAGAGACCCAGTACTTC	CASSVGQHQETQYF